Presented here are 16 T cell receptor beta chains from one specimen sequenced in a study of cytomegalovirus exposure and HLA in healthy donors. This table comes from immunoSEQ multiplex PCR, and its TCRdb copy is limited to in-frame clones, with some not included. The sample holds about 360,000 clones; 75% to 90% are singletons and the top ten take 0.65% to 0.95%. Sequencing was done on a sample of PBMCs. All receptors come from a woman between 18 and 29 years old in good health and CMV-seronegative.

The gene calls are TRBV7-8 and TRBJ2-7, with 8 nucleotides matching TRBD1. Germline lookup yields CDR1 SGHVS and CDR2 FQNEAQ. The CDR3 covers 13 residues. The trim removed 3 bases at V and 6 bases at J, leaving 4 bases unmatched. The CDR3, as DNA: TGTGCCAGCAGCTTCAGGACAGGGTTCGAGCAGTACTTC. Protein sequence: CASSFRTGFEQYF.

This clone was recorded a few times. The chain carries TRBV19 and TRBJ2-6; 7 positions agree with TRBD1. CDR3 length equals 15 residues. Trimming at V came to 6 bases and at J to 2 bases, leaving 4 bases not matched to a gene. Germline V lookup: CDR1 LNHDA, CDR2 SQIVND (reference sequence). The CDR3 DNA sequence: TGTGCCAGTAGCAGACAGGGTACTGGGGCCAACGTCCTGACTTTC. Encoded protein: CASSRQGTGANVLTF.

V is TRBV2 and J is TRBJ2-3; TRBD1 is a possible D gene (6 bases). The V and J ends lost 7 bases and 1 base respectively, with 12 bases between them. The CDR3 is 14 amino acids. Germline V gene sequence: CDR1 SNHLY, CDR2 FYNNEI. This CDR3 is CASTGTPGTDTQYF. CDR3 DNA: TGTGCCAGCACCGGGACACCTGGCACAGATACGCAGTATTTT.

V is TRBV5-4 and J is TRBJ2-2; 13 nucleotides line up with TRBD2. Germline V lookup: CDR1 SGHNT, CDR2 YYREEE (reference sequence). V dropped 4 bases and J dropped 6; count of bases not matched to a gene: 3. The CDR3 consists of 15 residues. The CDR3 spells CASSITSGRAGELFF. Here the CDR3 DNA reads TGTGCCAGCAGCATTACTAGCGGGAGGGCCGGGGAGCTGTTTTTT.

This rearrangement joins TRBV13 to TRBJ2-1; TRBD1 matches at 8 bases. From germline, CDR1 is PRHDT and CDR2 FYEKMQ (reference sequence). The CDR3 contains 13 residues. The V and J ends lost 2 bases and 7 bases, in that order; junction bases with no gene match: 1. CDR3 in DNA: TGTGCCAGCAGCTTAACAGGGGGGAATGAGCAGTTCTTC. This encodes CASSLTGGNEQFF.

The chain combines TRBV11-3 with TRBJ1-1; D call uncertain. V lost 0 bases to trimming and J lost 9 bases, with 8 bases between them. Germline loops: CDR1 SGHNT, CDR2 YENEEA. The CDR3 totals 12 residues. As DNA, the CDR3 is TGTGCCAGCAGCTTAGATGGGAGGCAAGCTTTCTTT. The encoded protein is CASSLDGRQAFF.

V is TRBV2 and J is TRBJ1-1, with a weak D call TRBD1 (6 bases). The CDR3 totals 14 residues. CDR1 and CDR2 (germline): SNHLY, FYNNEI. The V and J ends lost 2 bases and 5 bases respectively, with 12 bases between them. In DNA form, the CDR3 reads TGTGCCAGCAGTGAAAACAGGGCTGGGACTGAAGCTTTCTTT. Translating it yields CASSENRAGTEAFF.

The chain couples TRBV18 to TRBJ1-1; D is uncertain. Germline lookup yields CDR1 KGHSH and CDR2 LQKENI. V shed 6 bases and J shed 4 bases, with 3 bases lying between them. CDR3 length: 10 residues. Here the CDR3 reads CASSRTEAFF. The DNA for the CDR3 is TGTGCCAGCTCTCGCACTGAAGCTTTCTTT.

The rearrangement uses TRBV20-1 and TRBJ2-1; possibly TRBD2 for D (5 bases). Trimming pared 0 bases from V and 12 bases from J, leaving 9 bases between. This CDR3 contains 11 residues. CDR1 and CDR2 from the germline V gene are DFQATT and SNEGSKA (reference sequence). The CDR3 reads CSARDGRGQFF. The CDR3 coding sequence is TGCAGTGCTAGAGATGGTCGGGGGCAGTTCTTC.

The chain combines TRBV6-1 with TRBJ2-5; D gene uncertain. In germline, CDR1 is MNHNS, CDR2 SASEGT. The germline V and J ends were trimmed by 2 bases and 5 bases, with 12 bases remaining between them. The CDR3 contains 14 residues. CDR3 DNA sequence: TGTGCCAGCAGTGAATCTGGCGGCTGGGAGACCCAGTACTTC. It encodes CASSESGGWETQYF.

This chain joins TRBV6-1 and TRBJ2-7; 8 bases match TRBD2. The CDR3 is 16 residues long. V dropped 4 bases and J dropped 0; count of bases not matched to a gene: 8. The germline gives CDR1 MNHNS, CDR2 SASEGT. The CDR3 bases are TGTGCCAGCAGTGGGGTTTCAGGACTAGCCTCCTACGAGCAGTACTTC. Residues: CASSGVSGLASYEQYF.

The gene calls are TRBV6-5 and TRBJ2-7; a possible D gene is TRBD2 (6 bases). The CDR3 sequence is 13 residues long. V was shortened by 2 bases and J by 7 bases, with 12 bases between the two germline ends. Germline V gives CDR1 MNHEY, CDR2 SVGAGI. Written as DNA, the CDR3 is TGTGCCAGCAGTTACGCGGGGAGCCTAGAGCAGTACTTC. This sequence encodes CASSYAGSLEQYF.

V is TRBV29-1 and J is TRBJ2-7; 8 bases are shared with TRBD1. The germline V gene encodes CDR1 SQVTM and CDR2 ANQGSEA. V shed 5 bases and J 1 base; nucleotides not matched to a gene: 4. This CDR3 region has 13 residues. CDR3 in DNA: TGCAGCGTTAGACAGGGGTGGTCCTACGAGCAGTACTTC. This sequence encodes CSVRQGWSYEQYF.

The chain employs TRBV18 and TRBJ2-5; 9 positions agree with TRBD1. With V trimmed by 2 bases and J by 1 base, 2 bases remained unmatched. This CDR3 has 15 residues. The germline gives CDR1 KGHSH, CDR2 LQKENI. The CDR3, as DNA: TGTGCCAGCTCACCATCGGGACAGGGCCAAGAGACCCAGTACTTC. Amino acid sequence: CASSPSGQGQETQYF.

CDR3 sequence reads: CASSSTPGQGLANYGYTF. The CDR3 bases are TGTGCCAGCAGTTCTACGCCGGGACAGGGACTAGCTAACTATGGCTACACCTTC. The V gene is TRBV27, the J gene TRBJ1-2; TRBD1 matches at 9 bases. The CDR3 has 18 residues. The junction had 12 bases not matched to a gene; V was cut back by 4 bases and J by 0 bases. Germline V gene lookup returns CDR1 MNHEY and CDR2 SMNVEV (reference sequence).

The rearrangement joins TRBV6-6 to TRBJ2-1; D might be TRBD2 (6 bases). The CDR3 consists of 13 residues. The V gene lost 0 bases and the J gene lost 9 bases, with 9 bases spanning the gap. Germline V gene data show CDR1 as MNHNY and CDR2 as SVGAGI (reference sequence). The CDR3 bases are TGTGCCAGCAGTTACTCGGGGGGAAGTGAGCAGTTCTTC. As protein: CASSYSGGSEQFF.